The T cell receptor beta chain described here comes from a study of blood T cell repertoires in COVID-19. Study as a whole: COVID-19 samples from acute and convalescent phases originated in the United States, Italy and Spain.

Some clones are missing from TCRdb's copy, which holds only in-frame ones; the method was immunoSEQ multiplex PCR. Among more than 75,000 clones listed, around 80% were seen once. Specimen: peripheral blood. The sequence was collected from a woman older than 75 with active or convalescent COVID-19.

Here the CDR3 DNA reads TGCGCCAGCAGCGGGGGTGGGGCCACTAGCGCAGATACGCAGTATTTT. Protein sequence: CASSGGGATSADTQYF. The chain links TRBV5-1 to TRBJ2-3; 7 nucleotides line up with TRBD2. There are 16 residues in the CDR3. Germline V CDR1 and CDR2: SGHRS, YFSETQ. J was trimmed by 4 bases and V by 4 bases; bases with no gene match: 12.